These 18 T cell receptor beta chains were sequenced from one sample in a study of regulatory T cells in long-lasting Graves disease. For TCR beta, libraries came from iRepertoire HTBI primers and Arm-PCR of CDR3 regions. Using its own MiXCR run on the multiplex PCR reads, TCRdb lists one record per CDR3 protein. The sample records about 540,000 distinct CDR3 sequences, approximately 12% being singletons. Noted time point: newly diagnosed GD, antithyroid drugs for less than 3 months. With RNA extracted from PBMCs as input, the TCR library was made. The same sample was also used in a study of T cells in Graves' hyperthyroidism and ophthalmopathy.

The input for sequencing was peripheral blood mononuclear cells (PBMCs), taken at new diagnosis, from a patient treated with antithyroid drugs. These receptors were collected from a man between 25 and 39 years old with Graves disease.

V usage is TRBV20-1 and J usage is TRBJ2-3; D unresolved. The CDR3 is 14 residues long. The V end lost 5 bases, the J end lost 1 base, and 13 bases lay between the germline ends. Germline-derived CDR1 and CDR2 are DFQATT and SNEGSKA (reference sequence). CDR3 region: CSASRALGTDTQYF. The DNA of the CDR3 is TGCAGTGCTTCTAGAGCCCTGGGCACAGATACGCAGTATTTT.

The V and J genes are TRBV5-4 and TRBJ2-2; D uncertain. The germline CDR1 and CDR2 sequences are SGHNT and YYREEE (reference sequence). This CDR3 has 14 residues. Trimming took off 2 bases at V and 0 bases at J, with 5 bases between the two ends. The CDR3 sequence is CASSFSANTGELFF. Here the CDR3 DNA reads TGTGCCAGCAGCTTCTCGGCGAACACCGGGGAGCTGTTTTTT.

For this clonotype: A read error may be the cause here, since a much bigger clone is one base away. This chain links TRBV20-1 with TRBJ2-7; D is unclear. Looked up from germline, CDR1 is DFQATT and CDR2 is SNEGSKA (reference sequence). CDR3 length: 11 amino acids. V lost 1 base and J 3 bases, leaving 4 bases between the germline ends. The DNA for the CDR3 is TGCAGTGCTAGAGTAGTCTACGAGCAGTACTTC. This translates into CSARVVYEQYF.

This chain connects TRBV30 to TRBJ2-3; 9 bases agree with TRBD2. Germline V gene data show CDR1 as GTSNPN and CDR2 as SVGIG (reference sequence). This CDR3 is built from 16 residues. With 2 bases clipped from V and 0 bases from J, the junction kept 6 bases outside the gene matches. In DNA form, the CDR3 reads TGTGCCTGGAGTACCTATAGCGGGAGTAGCACAGATACGCAGTATTTT. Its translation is CAWSTYSGSSTDTQYF.

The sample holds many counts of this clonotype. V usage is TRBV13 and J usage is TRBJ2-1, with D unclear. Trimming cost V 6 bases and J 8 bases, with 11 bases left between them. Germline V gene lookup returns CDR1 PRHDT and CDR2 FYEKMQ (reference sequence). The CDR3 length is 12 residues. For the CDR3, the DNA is TGTGCCAGCAGTCTCAATAAGCATGAGCAGTTCTTC. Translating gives CASSLNKHEQFF.

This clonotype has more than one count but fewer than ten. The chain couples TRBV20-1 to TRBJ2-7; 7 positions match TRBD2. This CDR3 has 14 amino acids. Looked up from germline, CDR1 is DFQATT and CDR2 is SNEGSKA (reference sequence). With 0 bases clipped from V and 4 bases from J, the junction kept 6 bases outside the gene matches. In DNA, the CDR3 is TGCAGTGCTAGAGATAACAACGGGGGGTACGAGCAGTACTTC. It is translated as CSARDNNGGYEQYF.

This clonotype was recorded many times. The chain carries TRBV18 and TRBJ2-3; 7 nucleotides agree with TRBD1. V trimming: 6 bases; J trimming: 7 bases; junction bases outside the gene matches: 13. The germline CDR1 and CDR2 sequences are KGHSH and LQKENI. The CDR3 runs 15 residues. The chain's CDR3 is CASSRTGQPGNTQYF. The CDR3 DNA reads TGTGCCAGCTCCCGAACGGGACAGCCAGGGAATACGCAGTATTTT.

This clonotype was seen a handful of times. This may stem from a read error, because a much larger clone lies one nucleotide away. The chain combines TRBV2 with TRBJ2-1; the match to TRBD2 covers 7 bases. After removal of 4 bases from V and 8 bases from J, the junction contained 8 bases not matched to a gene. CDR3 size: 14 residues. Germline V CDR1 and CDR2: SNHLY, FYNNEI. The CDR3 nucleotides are TGTGCCAGCAGTGTGGCGGGAGCTCTTTATGAGCAGTTCTTC. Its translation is CASSVAGALYEQFF. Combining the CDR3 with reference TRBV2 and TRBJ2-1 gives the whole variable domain EPEVTQTPSHQVTQMGQEVILRCVPISNHLYFYWYRQILGQKVEFLVSFYNNEISEKSEIFDDQFSVERPDGSNFTLKIRSTKLEDSAMYFCASSVAGALYEQFFGPGTRLTVL.

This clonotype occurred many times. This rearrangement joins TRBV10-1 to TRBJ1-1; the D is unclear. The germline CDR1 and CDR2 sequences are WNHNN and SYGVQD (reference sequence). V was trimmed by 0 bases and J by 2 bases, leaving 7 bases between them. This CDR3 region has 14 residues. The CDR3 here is CASSESLDNTEAFF. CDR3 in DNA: TGCGCCAGCAGTGAGTCTTTGGATAACACTGAAGCTTTCTTT.

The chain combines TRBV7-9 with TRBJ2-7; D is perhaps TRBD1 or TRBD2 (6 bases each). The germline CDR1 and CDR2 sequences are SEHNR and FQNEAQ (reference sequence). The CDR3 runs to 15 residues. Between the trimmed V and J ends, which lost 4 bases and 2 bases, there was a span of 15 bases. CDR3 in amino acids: CASSSSLRGAYEQYF. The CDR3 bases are TGTGCCAGCAGCTCGAGTCTTAGGGGGGCCTACGAGCAGTACTTC.

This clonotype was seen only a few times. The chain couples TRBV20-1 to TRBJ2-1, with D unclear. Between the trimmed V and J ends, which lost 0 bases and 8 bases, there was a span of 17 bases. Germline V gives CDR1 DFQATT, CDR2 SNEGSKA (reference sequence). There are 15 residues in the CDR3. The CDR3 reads CSARDPAQMSHEQFF. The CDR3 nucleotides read TGCAGTGCTAGAGACCCTGCGCAGATGTCCCATGAGCAGTTCTTC.

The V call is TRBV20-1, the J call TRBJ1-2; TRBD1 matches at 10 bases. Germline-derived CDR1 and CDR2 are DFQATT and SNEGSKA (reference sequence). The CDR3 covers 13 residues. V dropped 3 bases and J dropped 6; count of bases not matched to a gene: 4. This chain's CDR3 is CSARPGTGDGYTF. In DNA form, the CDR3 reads TGCAGTGCTAGGCCCGGGACAGGGGATGGCTACACCTTC.

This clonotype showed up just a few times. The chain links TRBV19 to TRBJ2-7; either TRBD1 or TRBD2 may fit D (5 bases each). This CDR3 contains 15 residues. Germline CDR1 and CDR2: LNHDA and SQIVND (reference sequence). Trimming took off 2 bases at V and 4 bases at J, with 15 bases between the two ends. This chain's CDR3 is CASSISASGPYEQYF. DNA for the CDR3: TGTGCCAGTAGTATAAGCGCCTCGGGGCCTTACGAGCAGTACTTC.

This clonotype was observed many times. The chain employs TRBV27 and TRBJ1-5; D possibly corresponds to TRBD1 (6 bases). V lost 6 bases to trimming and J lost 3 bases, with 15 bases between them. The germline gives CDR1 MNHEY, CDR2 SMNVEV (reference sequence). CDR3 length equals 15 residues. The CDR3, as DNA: TGTGCCAGCAGACCTCAGGGGTTGAACAATCAGCCCCAGCATTTT. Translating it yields CASRPQGLNNQPQHF.

CDR3 loop: CASSQDPGTAWGKLFF. As DNA, the CDR3 is TGTGCCAGCAGCCAAGATCCTGGGACCGCCTGGGGAAAACTGTTTTTT. V is TRBV14 and J is TRBJ1-4, with a tentative D call TRBD1 (5 bases). V lost 0 bases to trimming and J lost 10 bases, with 18 bases between them. The CDR3 runs 16 residues. Germline assignment: CDR1 SGHDN and CDR2 FVKESK.

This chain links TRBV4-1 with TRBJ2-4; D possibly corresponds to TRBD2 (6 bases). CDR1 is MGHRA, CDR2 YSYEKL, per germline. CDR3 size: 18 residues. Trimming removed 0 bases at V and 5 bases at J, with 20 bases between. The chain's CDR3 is CASSQDRGSLHVQNIQYF. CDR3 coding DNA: TGCGCCAGCAGCCAAGATCGGGGGTCTCTGCATGTCCAAAACATTCAGTACTTC.

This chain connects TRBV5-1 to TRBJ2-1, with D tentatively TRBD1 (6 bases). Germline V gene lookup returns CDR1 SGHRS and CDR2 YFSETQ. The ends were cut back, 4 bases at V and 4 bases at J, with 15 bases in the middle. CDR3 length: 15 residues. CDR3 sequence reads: CASSQDSQRYNEQFF. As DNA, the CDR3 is TGCGCCAGCAGCCAGGACAGTCAGCGATACAATGAGCAGTTCTTC.

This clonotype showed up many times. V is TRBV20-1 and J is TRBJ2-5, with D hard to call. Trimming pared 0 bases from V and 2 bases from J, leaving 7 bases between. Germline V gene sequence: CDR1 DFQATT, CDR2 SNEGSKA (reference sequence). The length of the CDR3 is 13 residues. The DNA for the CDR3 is TGCAGTGCTAGAGATGGGTTGCAAGAGACCCAGTACTTC. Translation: CSARDGLQETQYF.